This TCR beta chain emerged from a study of shared clonotypes between healthy human individuals. In the study overall: Donors, aged 18 to 49, were a couple of women and a few men.

The authors split each subset's genomic DNA evenly across several immunoSEQ plates. Replicate PCRs for sorted subsets used around 190 ng DNA; this equaled 25,000 to 30,000 T cell genomes. The method was immunoSEQ multiplex PCR; TCRdb's version includes in-frame clones alone and lacks a portion of them. This table holds 850,000 to 1,200,000 clones, about 70% found once. Trimming stripped 1 base from V and 5 bases from J, with 5 bases between. The CDR3 length is 12 residues. Germline V gene data show CDR1 as SGHTA and CDR2 as FQGTGA. The receptor comes from a man younger than 35 in good health. The sequenced sample was memory CD4+ T cells sorted from blood. Sample subset: CD45RA-negative fraction. The chain is built from TRBV7-3 and TRBJ2-5; D gene uncertain. DNA for the CDR3: TGTGCCAGCAGCTTAAATAAGGAGACCCAGTACTTC. This encodes CASSLNKETQYF.